The clone carrying this T cell receptor (beta chain) appeared a single time. Its cognate antigen is unknown. The junction departs from the called germline gene at one end, perhaps through a read error. The record originates from a study of cytomegalovirus exposure and HLA in healthy donors. Study-wide results and limits: The listing of 150 to 200 TCR beta chains classed them as cytomegalovirus-associated.

PCR was performed using 60 Vbeta and 13 Jbeta primers. TCRdb's copy holds only in-frame clones and misses some; the assay was immunoSEQ multiplex PCR. This sample has 180,000 or so clones, with 75% to 85% found just once. Germline CDR1 is MNHNS and CDR2 is SASEGT. The CDR3 is made up of 15 amino acids. What was sequenced was PBMCs. The TCR originated in a man younger than 30 in good health and CMV-seronegative. The rearrangement uses TRBV6-1 and TRBJ2-7; 8 bases map to TRBD1. The CDR3 nucleotides read TGTGCCAGCAGAGAAGGACAGGGAAAAACCTACGAGCAGTACTTC. Encoded protein: CASREGQGKTYEQYF.